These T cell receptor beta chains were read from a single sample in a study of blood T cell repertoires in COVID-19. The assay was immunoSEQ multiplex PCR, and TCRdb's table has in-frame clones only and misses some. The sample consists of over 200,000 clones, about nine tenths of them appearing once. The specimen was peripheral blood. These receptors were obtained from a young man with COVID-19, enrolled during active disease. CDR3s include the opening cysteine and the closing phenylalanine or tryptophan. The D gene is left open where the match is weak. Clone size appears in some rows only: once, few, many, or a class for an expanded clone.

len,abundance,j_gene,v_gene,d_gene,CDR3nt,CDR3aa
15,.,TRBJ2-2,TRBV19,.,TGTGCCAGTTCGAACTCTTTCCTGAACACCGGGGAGCTGTTTTTT,CASSNSFLNTGELFF
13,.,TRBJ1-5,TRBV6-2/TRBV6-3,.,TGTGCCAGCAGTTCCCCCTACAATCAGCCCCAGCATTTT,CASSSPYNQPQHF
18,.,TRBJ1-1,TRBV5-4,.,TGTGCCAGCAGCTTGGATTACTCCATTACTAGAGCTGTCTCTGAAGCTTTCTTT,CASSLDYSITRAVSEAFF
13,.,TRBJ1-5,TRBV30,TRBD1,TGTGCCTGGAGCGGGACAGGGGATCAGCCCCAGCATTTT,CAWSGTGDQPQHF
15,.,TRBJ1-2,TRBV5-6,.,TGTGCCAGCAGCTTGGAGGCGCCTAGGAACTATGGCTACACCTTC,CASSLEAPRNYGYTF
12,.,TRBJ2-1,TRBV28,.,TGTGCCAGCCGTCCCTCCTACAATGAGCAGTTCTTC,CASRPSYNEQFF
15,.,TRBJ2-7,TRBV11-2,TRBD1,TGTGCCAGCAGCCGAGACAGGGGCCTTTCCTACGAGCAGTACTTC,CASSRDRGLSYEQYF
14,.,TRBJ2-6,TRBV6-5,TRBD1,TGTGCCAGCAGCGACAGGGCTGGGGCCAACGTCCTGACTTTC,CASSDRAGANVLTF
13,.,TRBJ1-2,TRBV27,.,TGTGCCAGCAGTTTAACGGGGGGATATGGCTACACCTTC,CASSLTGGYGYTF
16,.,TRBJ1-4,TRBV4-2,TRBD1,TGTGCCAGCAGCCGCCGACAGGGCGAAACTAATGAAAAACTGTTTTTT,CASSRRQGETNEKLFF
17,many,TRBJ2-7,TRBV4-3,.,TGCGCCAGCAGCCAAGATTGGGGATCGGGGACTTCTTACGAGCAGTACTTC,CASSQDWGSGTSYEQYF
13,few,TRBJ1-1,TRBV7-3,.,TGTGCCAGCAGCTTAACTGGGGCGACTGAAGCTTTCTTT,CASSLTGATEAFF
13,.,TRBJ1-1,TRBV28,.,TGTGCCAGCAGCCCTCAGGGCTTCACTGAAGCTTTCTTT,CASSPQGFTEAFF
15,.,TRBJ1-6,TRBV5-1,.,TGCGCCAGCAGCTTGGGGGGGCTCGGGAATTCACCCCTCCACTTT,CASSLGGLGNSPLHF
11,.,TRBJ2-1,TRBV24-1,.,TGTGCCTCCGAGGAGGGCGATGAGCAGTTCTTC,CASEEGDEQFF
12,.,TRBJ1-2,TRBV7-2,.,TGTGCCAGCAGCTTAGGCGTCTATGGCTACACCTTC,CASSLGVYGYTF
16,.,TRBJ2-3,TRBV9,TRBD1,TGTGCCAGCAGCCTCAGACAGGGGCCGGGGTCAGATACGCAGTATTTT,CASSLRQGPGSDTQYF
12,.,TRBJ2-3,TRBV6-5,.,TGTGCCAGCAGTTACGGCTCCGGGTCGCAGTATTTT,CASSYGSGSQYF
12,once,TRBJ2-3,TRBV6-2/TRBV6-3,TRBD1,TGTGCCAGCAGTGACAGGGGGGGTACGCAGTATTTT,CASSDRGGTQYF
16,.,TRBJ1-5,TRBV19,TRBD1,TGTGCCAGTACTTATCGGGACAGGGGGCTTGAACAGCCCCAGCATTTT,CASTYRDRGLEQPQHF
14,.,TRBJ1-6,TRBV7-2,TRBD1,TGTGCCAGCAGCTTGGGGACAGGAGGCGCACCCCTCCACTTT,CASSLGTGGAPLHF
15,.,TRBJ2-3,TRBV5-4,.,TGTGCCAGCAGCTTGGCCGGGTACCTCACAGATACGCAGTATTTT,CASSLAGYLTDTQYF
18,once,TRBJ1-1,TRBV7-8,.,TGTGCCAGCAGCTTAGCCCGTTTCCCTAGAGGCCAGAACACTGAAGCTTTCTTT,CASSLARFPRGQNTEAFF
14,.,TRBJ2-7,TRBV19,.,TGTGCCAGTAGTACCCTCGGTCCGACCTACGAGCAGTACTTC,CASSTLGPTYEQYF
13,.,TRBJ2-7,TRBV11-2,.,TGTGCCAGCAGCTTAGCAAGACATAACGAGCAGTACTTC,CASSLARHNEQYF
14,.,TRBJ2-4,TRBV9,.,TGTGCCAGCAGCGTAGCGGGGGCGGGAGACATTCAGTACTTC,CASSVAGAGDIQYF
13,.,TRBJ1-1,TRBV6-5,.,TGTGCCAGCAGTCAAAGACAAACCACTGAAGCTTTCTTT,CASSQRQTTEAFF
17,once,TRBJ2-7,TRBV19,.,TGTGCCAGTAGTAGGGACTGGGGGACAGAGACAACCTACGAGCAGTACTTC,CASSRDWGTETTYEQYF
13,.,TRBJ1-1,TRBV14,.,TGTGCCAGCAGGGGACAAATGAACACTGAAGCTTTCTTT,CASRGQMNTEAFF
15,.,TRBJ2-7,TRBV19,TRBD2,TGTGCCAGTAGAGAGGGACTAGCGGGCTCCTACGAGCAGTACTTC,CASREGLAGSYEQYF
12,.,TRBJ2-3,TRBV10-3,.,TGTGCCACCCTAAGGGAGTCAGATACGCAGTATTTT,CATLRESDTQYF
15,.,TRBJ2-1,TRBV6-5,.,TGTGCCAGCAGTTACCGCCAGGCCTCCTACAATGAGCAGTTCTTC,CASSYRQASYNEQFF
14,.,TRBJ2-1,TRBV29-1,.,TGCAGCGTTGATCACGGGAGCTCCTACAATGAGCAGTTCTTC,CSVDHGSSYNEQFF
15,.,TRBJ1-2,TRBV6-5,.,TGTGCCAGCAGTTACTCGGGAGGTAATAACTATGGCTACACCTTC,CASSYSGGNNYGYTF
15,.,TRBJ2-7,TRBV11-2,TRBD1,TGTGCCAGCAGCTTAGTCAGGGGGTTATCCTACGAGCAGTACTTC,CASSLVRGLSYEQYF
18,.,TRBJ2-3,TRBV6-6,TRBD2,TGTGCCAGCAGTCCAGGCGGACTAGCGGGAGGGAGGACAAATACGCAGTATTTT,CASSPGGLAGGRTNTQYF
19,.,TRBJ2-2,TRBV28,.,TGTGCCAGCAGTTCGCCCGTCTTCAGGGTCAATCCGAACACCGGGGAGCTGTTTTTT,CASSSPVFRVNPNTGELFF
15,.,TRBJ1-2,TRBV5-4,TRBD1,TGTGCCAGCAGCTTGTCGGGACAGGGGGACTATGGCTACACCTTC,CASSLSGQGDYGYTF
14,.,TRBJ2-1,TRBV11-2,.,TGTGCCAGCAGCTCGGACAGTAATTACAATGAGCAGTTCTTC,CASSSDSNYNEQFF
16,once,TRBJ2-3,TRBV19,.,TGTGCCAGTAGTAGGGCAAGCGGCCTCAGCACAGATACGCAGTATTTT,CASSRASGLSTDTQYF
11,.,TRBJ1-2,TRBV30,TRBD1,TGTGCCCGGCAGGGGGTCTATGGCTACACCTTC,CARQGVYGYTF
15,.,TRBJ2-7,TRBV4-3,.,TGCGCCAGCAGCCAAGATGAGGGTCAGTTCTACGAGCAGTACTTC,CASSQDEGQFYEQYF
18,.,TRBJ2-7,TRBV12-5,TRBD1,TGTGCTAGTGGTTTGGTTCTATCGGGACAGGGGGTCCCCTACGAGCAGTACTTC,CASGLVLSGQGVPYEQYF
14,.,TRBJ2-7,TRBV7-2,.,TGTGCCAGCAGCTCGAGAATGTTACCCTACGAGCAGTACTTC,CASSSRMLPYEQYF
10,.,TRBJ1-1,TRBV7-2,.,TGTGCCAGCAGCTCTATAGCAGCTTTCTTT,CASSSIAAFF
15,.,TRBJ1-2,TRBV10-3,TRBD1,TGTGCCATCAGTGGAGAAGACAGGGAGAACTATGGCTACACCTTC,CAISGEDRENYGYTF
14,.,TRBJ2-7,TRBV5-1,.,TGCGCCAGTAGTGTGGGCCAGGGCTCCTACGAGCAGTACTTC,CASSVGQGSYEQYF
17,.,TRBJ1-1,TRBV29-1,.,TGCAGAGATTTCCCAACGACAGGACTCGAGGGGGACACTGAAGCTTTCTTT,CRDFPTTGLEGDTEAFF
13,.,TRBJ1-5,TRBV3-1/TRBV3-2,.,TGTGCCAGCAGCCCGACAGTGGGTCAGCCCCAGCATTTT,CASSPTVGQPQHF
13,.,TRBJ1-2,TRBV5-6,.,TGTGCCAGCAGCTTGGGACAGATCTATGGCTACACCTTC,CASSLGQIYGYTF